Below, 22 T cell receptor beta chains from the same sample are listed, as sequenced in a study of post-analysis software for immune sequencing data. The TCR beta cDNA libraries carried unique molecular identifiers. A single record per CDR3 protein comes from TCRdb applying MiXCR to the PCR reads. In the table there are 700,000 to 900,000 distinct CDR3 sequences, around 42% of which are singletons. General study results and limits: TRBV segments more frequent in patients than in controls numbered five and included TRBV5-6, TRBV5-1 and TRBV20-1.

The antigens for these receptors are not known. The source material was blood. The receptors stem from a girl aged 5 to 17 with multiple sclerosis.

This chain links TRBV15 with TRBJ2-7; 7 bases fit TRBD1. Germline V gene sequence: CDR1 LNHNV, CDR2 YYDKDF (reference sequence). V lost 7 bases and J lost 5; bases outside the gene matches: 17. This CDR3 has 16 amino acids. CDR3 DNA: TGTGCCACCAACATCCCGAGGGAACAGGGGAAAAACGAGCAGTACTTC. Protein: CATNIPREQGKNEQYF.

This chain's CDR3 is CASSQVVGSNEQYF. As DNA, the CDR3 is TGTGCCAGCAGCCAAGTGGTAGGCAGCAATGAGCAGTACTTC. The V gene is TRBV3-1, the J gene TRBJ2-7, with D uncertain. The V gene's germline CDR1 is LGHDT and CDR2 YNNKEL (reference sequence). The ends were cut back, 1 base at V and 7 bases at J, with 14 bases in the middle. CDR3 length: 14 amino acids.

The chain's CDR3 is CASSRQDSYEQYF. In DNA form, the CDR3 reads TGTGCCAGCAGCCGACAAGACTCCTACGAGCAGTACTTC. The V and J genes are TRBV27 and TRBJ2-7; D gene ambiguous. Germline values: CDR1 MNHEY, CDR2 SMNVEV (reference sequence). The CDR3 length is 13 residues. Trimming took off 6 bases at V and 0 bases at J, with 9 bases between the two ends.

The sample holds one count of this clonotype. An end of the junction differs from the germline gene, which may be a read error. The genes are TRBV6-1 and TRBJ2-3; 7 nucleotides agree with TRBD2. This CDR3 comprises 16 residues. The V gene's germline CDR1 is MNHNS and CDR2 SASEGT. CDR3 in amino acids: CASSDRLADVTDMQYF. The CDR3 DNA reads TGTGCCAGTTCCGATAGACTAGCAGATGTCACAGATATGCAGTATTTT.

Here the CDR3 DNA reads TGTGCCAGCAGCTTAGTTGGACAGGGAACCTACAATGAGCAGTTCTTC. Its translation is CASSLVGQGTYNEQFF. The chain joins TRBV7-9 to TRBJ2-1, with 8 bases fitting TRBD1. Germline CDR1 is SEHNR and CDR2 is FQNEAQ (reference sequence). V was clipped by 1 base and J by 2 bases; unmatched bases: 4. This CDR3 has 16 amino acids.

This clonotype was found many times. J is TRBJ2-3 and V is TRBV15; D gene uncertain. The V gene's germline CDR1 is LNHNV and CDR2 YYDKDF (reference sequence). The CDR3 is 12 amino acids. V lost 0 bases and J 3 bases, leaving 1 base between the germline ends. For the CDR3, the DNA is TGTGCCACCAGCAGAGATACAGATACGCAGTATTTT. As protein: CATSRDTDTQYF.

Only a few counts were recorded for this clonotype. V gene TRBV12-3 or TRBV12-4 combines with J gene TRBJ2-3, with a weak D call TRBD1 (5 bases). V lost 4 bases and J 1 base, leaving 9 bases between the germline ends. The CDR3 covers 14 residues. The CDR3 DNA reads as TGTGCCAGCAGTTCCACAGGCCGCACAGATACGCAGTATTTT. Amino acids: CASSSTGRTDTQYF.

CDR3: CASSRTSGMRNEQFF. In DNA form, the CDR3 reads TGTGCCAGCAGCCGGACTAGCGGGATGAGAAATGAGCAGTTCTTC. The chain couples TRBV12-3 or TRBV12-4 to TRBJ2-1; 12 positions match TRBD2. Trimming at V came to 6 bases and at J to 7 bases, leaving 7 bases not matched to a gene. This CDR3 comprises 15 residues.

This clonotype has more than one count but fewer than ten. The gene calls are TRBV20-1 and TRBJ2-3; the match to TRBD2 covers 9 bases. V was pared by 2 bases and J by 2 bases, with 8 bases of the junction left unmatched. This CDR3 contains 16 residues. Germline CDR1 reads DFQATT; CDR2 reads SNEGSKA (reference sequence). CDR3 in amino acids: CSARLKRLAVTDTQYF. In DNA, the CDR3 is TGCAGTGCTAGACTCAAAAGACTAGCGGTCACAGATACGCAGTATTTT.

This clonotype has a handful of counts. This sequence joins TRBV6-1 and TRBJ1-4; D may be TRBD1 (5 bases). Germline lookup yields CDR1 MNHNS and CDR2 SASEGT. V lost 3 bases, J lost 5 bases, and 13 bases lay in between. This CDR3 has 15 residues. In DNA, the CDR3 is TGTGCCAGCAGTGAGATGCAGGGAGAGAATGAAAAACTGTTTTTT. Protein: CASSEMQGENEKLFF.

At least ten counts were recorded for this clonotype. This sequence joins TRBV29-1 and TRBJ2-7; 10 nucleotides line up with TRBD2. Germline CDR1 is SQVTM and CDR2 is ANQGSEA. The CDR3 has 13 residues. Losses at the gene ends were 6 bases for V and 2 bases for J; bases not matched to a gene: 4. The DNA for the CDR3 is TGCAGCGTGGGGACTAGCGAAGCCTACGAGCAGTACTTC. Translation: CSVGTSEAYEQYF.

This clonotype came up a few times. The genes are TRBV20-1 and TRBJ2-5; D is undetermined. Germline CDR1 and CDR2: DFQATT and SNEGSKA (reference sequence). V was cut by 6 bases and J by 2 bases, with 13 bases left in between. The CDR3 contains 13 residues. DNA for the CDR3: TGCAGTGCCCCTGGGAAGGTTCAAGAGACCCAGTACTTC. Its protein product is CSAPGKVQETQYF.

This chain joins TRBV7-2 and TRBJ2-7; possibly TRBD2 for D (5 bases). V was trimmed by 5 bases and J by 4 bases, leaving 12 bases between them. The CDR3 consists of 13 residues. Per the germline V gene, CDR1 is SGHTA and CDR2 is FQGNSA. CDR3 in amino acids: CASSPGLNYEQYF. CDR3 nucleotide sequence: TGTGCCAGCAGCCCCGGACTTAATTACGAGCAGTACTTC.

The CDR3 protein is CSDSSGNTEAFF. The CDR3 region has the DNA TGCAGCGATTCGTCAGGTAACACTGAAGCTTTCTTT. The chain is built from TRBV29-1 and TRBJ1-1, with unresolved D. The V gene lost 7 bases and the J gene lost 2 bases, with 11 bases spanning the gap. The CDR3 contains 12 residues. The germline V gene encodes CDR1 SQVTM and CDR2 ANQGSEA.

The V gene is TRBV11-1, the J gene TRBJ2-7, with 7 bases aligning to TRBD2. The length of the CDR3 is 15 residues. V was clipped by 1 base and J by 0 bases; unmatched bases: 3. Germline-derived CDR1 and CDR2 are SGHAT and FQDESV (reference sequence). The CDR3 DNA sequence: TGTGCCAGCAGCTTAGGACTAGCATACTCCTACGAGCAGTACTTC. Protein: CASSLGLAYSYEQYF.

The rearrangement uses TRBV5-1 and TRBJ2-5; TRBD1 is a possible D gene (6 bases). The CDR3 runs 15 residues. The V end was cut by 5 bases, the J end by 4 bases, with 18 bases between. Per the germline V gene, CDR1 is SGHRS and CDR2 is YFSETQ. CDR3 sequence (DNA): TGCGCCAGCAGTGGGGCAGGGGCCGTCGGAGAGACCCAGTACTTC. It is translated as CASSGAGAVGETQYF.

The chain is built from TRBV7-9 and TRBJ2-1, with D tentatively TRBD2 (6 bases). V dropped 2 bases and J dropped 7 bases, with 21 bases sitting between them. Germline V gene data show CDR1 as SEHNR and CDR2 as FQNEAQ (reference sequence). This CDR3 has 17 amino acids. CDR3 sequence: CASSLYGEAEAVNEQFF. Here the CDR3 DNA reads TGTGCCAGCAGCTTATATGGGGAGGCGGAAGCTGTTAATGAGCAGTTCTTC.

A remark on this clonotype: The conserved closing phenylalanine or tryptophan is absent in this CDR3, likely reflecting a read error. The rearrangement joins TRBV5-1 to TRBJ2-7; the D gene is possibly TRBD2 (5 bases). There are 13 residues in the CDR3. Trimming pared 2 bases from V and 3 bases from J, leaving 9 bases between. The germline V gene encodes CDR1 SGHRS and CDR2 YFSETQ. In nucleotides, the CDR3 is TGCGCCAGCAGCTTTGTTGAGGGCTACGAGCAGTACTCC. It encodes CASSFVEGYEQYS.

Comments on this clonotype: One end of the junction fails to match germline, which may point to a read error. The V and J genes are TRBV7-7 and TRBJ2-7, with 8 bases identical to TRBD1. The CDR3 runs 15 residues. CDR1 is SSHAT and CDR2 is FNYEAQ in the germline V gene (reference sequence). CDR3 protein: CASSPGTGRSYEQYF. The CDR3, as DNA: TGTGCTAGCAGCCCCGGGACAGGAAGATCCTACGAGCAGTACTTC.

This clonotype appeared many times. The chain is built from TRBV4-3 and TRBJ1-2; D is undetermined. Germline loops: CDR1 LGHNA, CDR2 YSLEER. Trimming removed 1 base at V and 7 bases at J, with 16 bases between. The CDR3 is 15 residues long. In DNA, the CDR3 is TGCGCCAGCAGCCAAGTTGCGGTTGGGTTCAGTGGCTACACCTTC. It yields the protein CASSQVAVGFSGYTF.

This clonotype was recorded once. The junction does not match germline at one end; this may be a read error. V gene TRBV29-1 combines with J gene TRBJ2-7; D possibly matches TRBD1 or TRBD2 (6 bases each). The CDR3 is 13 residues long. Germline lookup yields CDR1 SQVTM and CDR2 ANQGSEA. CDR3 in amino acids: CSALGGNLYGQYF. Written as DNA, the CDR3 is TGCAGCGCCCTAGGGGGGAATCTGTACGGGCAGTACTTC.

The chain carries TRBV10-3 and TRBJ2-5; D is perhaps TRBD1 (6 bases). Germline CDR1 and CDR2: ENHRY and SYGVKD. The CDR3 is made up of 15 amino acids. V was trimmed by 3 bases and J by 3 bases, leaving 14 bases between them. The DNA of the CDR3 is TGTGCCATCAGTGATTGGGGGCAGGGTAAAGAGACCCAGTACTTC. It yields the protein CAISDWGQGKETQYF.